These 13 T cell receptor beta chains share one sample of origin, sequenced in a study of cytomegalovirus exposure and HLA in healthy donors. The PCR had 60 Vbeta and 13 Jbeta primers. Sequencing was performed with immunoSEQ multiplex PCR; in TCRdb, only in-frame clones are kept and a portion is missing. The repertoire consists of roughly 84,000 clones, with around 66% occurring once and the leading ten covering about 15%. What was sequenced was PBMCs. The receptors were gathered from a woman aged 35 to 49 in good health and CMV-seropositive.

The chain links TRBV18 to TRBJ1-1, with unresolved D. The V end was cut by 6 bases, the J end by 1 base, with 9 bases between. The CDR3 has 13 residues. Germline loops: CDR1 KGHSH, CDR2 LQKENI. Written as DNA, the CDR3 is TGTGCCAGCTCTCGGGAGGAGAACACTGAAGCTTTCTTT. This sequence encodes CASSREENTEAFF. Looking up the rest from reference TRBV18 and TRBJ1-1 gives the full variable domain: NAGVMQNPRHLVRRRGQEARLRCSPMKGHSHVYWYRQLPEEGLKFMVYLQKENIIDESGMPKERFSAEFPKEGPSILRIQQVVRGDSAAYFCASSREENTEAFFGQGTRLTVV.

This clone was detected a few times. V gene TRBV7-9 combines with J gene TRBJ2-5; 7 nucleotides line up with TRBD2. There are 15 residues in the CDR3. Germline V CDR1 and CDR2: SEHNR, FQNEAQ (reference sequence). With 2 bases clipped from V and 4 bases from J, the junction kept 7 bases outside the gene matches. The CDR3 region has the DNA TGTGCCAGCAGCTTAAGCGGGAATGGGGGAGAGACCCAGTACTTC. It yields the protein CASSLSGNGGETQYF. Full variable domain (outside the CDR3, taken from reference TRBV7-9 and TRBJ2-5): DTGVSQNPRHKITKRGQNVTFRCDPISEHNRLYWYRQTLGQGPEFLTYFQNEAQLEKSRLLSDRFSAERPKGSFSTLEIQRTEQGDSAMYLCASSLSGNGGETQYFGPGTRLLVL.

This clone appeared once. V usage is TRBV6-5 and J usage is TRBJ1-5; D perhaps matches TRBD1 (6 bases). This CDR3 region has 15 residues. V was shortened by 6 bases and J by 0 bases, with 12 bases between the two germline ends. Germline V gives CDR1 MNHEY, CDR2 SVGAGI. CDR3 bases: TGTGCCAGCAGGAGACAGGTAGATAGCAATCAGCCCCAGCATTTT. This translates into CASRRQVDSNQPQHF.

V usage is TRBV27 and J usage is TRBJ2-3; TRBD2 matches 13 bases. The V segment lost 6 bases and the J segment 5 bases; nucleotides outside the gene matches: 14. This CDR3 contains 18 residues. The germline gives CDR1 MNHEY, CDR2 SMNVEV (reference sequence). CDR3 in DNA: TGTGCCAGCAGCCAAAGCCGGGGACTAGCGGGAAGATTAGATACGCAGTATTTT. Translation: CASSQSRGLAGRLDTQYF.

This rearrangement joins TRBV6-5 to TRBJ1-2; D may be TRBD1 (5 bases). With 4 bases removed from V and 4 bases from J, the gap between germline ends came to 16 bases. The CDR3 contains 15 residues. Germline V lookup: CDR1 MNHEY, CDR2 SVGAGI. CDR3 in DNA: TGTGCCAGCAGTTCGATTCGGCAGGGTTTCTATGGCTACACCTTC. Its translation: CASSSIRQGFYGYTF.

This clone showed up just once. The rearrangement uses TRBV28 and TRBJ2-7; D possibly corresponds to TRBD1 (5 bases). V was cut by 2 bases and J by 7 bases, with 15 bases left in between. The CDR3 is made up of 14 amino acids. Germline V gene sequence: CDR1 MDHEN, CDR2 SYDVKM. The CDR3 loop is CASSLRGTLREQYF. The CDR3, as DNA: TGTGCCAGCAGTTTAAGGGGAACATTGAGGGAGCAGTACTTC.

This clone occurred a few times. The chain links TRBV7-2 to TRBJ2-1; 7 bases line up with TRBD2. The CDR3 extends over 15 amino acids. The trim removed 5 bases at V and 8 bases at J, leaving 12 bases unmatched. In germline, CDR1 is SGHTA, CDR2 FQGNSA. The CDR3 loop reads CASSRRLAGVDEQFF. The CDR3 region has the DNA TGTGCCAGCAGCCGTAGGCTGGCGGGAGTAGATGAGCAGTTCTTC.

V gene TRBV30 combines with J gene TRBJ2-7; 13 positions match TRBD2. The CDR3 has 15 amino acids. V lost 2 bases and J lost 5; bases outside the gene matches: 6. The germline gives CDR1 GTSNPN, CDR2 SVGIG (reference sequence). CDR3 loop: CAWSHGTSGINEQYF. The CDR3 DNA sequence: TGTGCCTGGAGTCATGGGACTAGCGGGATCAACGAGCAGTACTTC.

The chain links TRBV11-2 to TRBJ2-4, with 7 bases fitting TRBD2. Germline V gene lookup returns CDR1 SGHAT and CDR2 FQNNGV. Unmatched junction bases numbered 4, after V lost 2 bases and J lost 0 bases. The CDR3 contains 16 residues. Here the CDR3 reads CASSLWEGAAKNIQYF. The DNA of the CDR3 is TGTGCCAGCAGCTTATGGGAGGGAGCAGCCAAAAACATTCAGTACTTC.

V gene TRBV29-1 combines with J gene TRBJ1-1, with D possibly matching TRBD1 (6 bases). Germline V CDR1 and CDR2: SQVTM, ANQGSEA. This CDR3 comprises 11 residues. V was trimmed by 7 bases and J by 4 bases, leaving 10 bases between them. CDR3 bases: TGCAGCGCATTAGGGGGCACTGAAGCTTTCTTT. As protein: CSALGGTEAFF.

The chain employs TRBV10-1 and TRBJ1-1; 7 bases are a match to TRBD1. The CDR3 covers 13 residues. V gave up 5 bases and J gave up 6 bases; unmatched junction bases: 6. CDR1 and CDR2 from the germline V gene are WNHNN and SYGVQD (reference sequence). This chain's CDR3 is CASSSGQEPEAFF. The CDR3 nucleotides are TGCGCCAGCAGTTCTGGACAGGAACCTGAAGCTTTCTTT.

This chain links TRBV18 with TRBJ2-7, with 10 bases lining up with TRBD1. Losses at the gene ends were 5 bases for V and 4 bases for J; bases not matched to a gene: 2. The CDR3 loop spans 13 amino acids. In germline, CDR1 is KGHSH, CDR2 LQKENI. CDR3 DNA sequence: TGTGCCAGCTCAGAGGGACAGGGGTACGAGCAGTACTTC. Amino acids: CASSEGQGYEQYF.

The chain uses TRBV5-1 and TRBJ1-2; possible D gene TRBD1, 5 bases. This CDR3 spans 17 amino acids. Per germline, CDR1 SGHRS and CDR2 YFSETQ. V lost 4 bases and J 3 bases, leaving 22 bases between the germline ends. The CDR3 sequence is CASSLGLGSGGDYGYTF. The CDR3 DNA reads TGCGCCAGCAGCCTGGGACTGGGATCGGGAGGGGACTATGGCTACACCTTC. The complete variable domain, with remaining parts taken from reference TRBV5-1 and TRBJ1-2, reads KAGVTQTPRYLIKTRGQQVTLSCSPISGHRSVSWYQQTPGQGLQFLFEYFSETQRNKGNFPGRFSGRQFSNSRSEMNVSTLELGDSALYLCASSLGLGSGGDYGYTFGSGTRLTVV.